These T cell receptor beta chains were read from a single sample in a study of T cells in Graves' hyperthyroidism and ophthalmopathy. TCRdb reprocessed the multiplex PCR reads with MiXCR, giving one entry per CDR3 protein. The data contain approximately 500,000 distinct CDR3 sequences, about half of them singletons. Sequenced material: peripheral blood or thyroid tissue (not recorded which). These TCRs come from a woman under 30 with Graves' hyperthyroidism. Each CDR3 is given with its conserved first and last residue. D genes are given only for firm matches. Clone size is given for some rows only: seen once, a few or many times, or a class if the clone is expanded.

J: TRBJ1-5
D: .
size: many
V: TRBV9
DNA: TGTGCCAGCAGCGTAGGACAGCACGATCAGCCCCAGCATTTT
CDR3: CASSVGQHDQPQHF

J: TRBJ2-7
D: TRBD2
size: many
V: TRBV12-3/TRBV12-4
DNA: TGTGCCAGCAAGCGGGAGTGGTACGAGCAGTACTTC
CDR3: CASKREWYEQYF

J: TRBJ2-2
D: .
size: few
V: TRBV7-2
DNA: TGTGCCAGCAGCTTAAGCCACGTATGGCCCGGGGAGCTGTTTTTT
CDR3: CASSLSHVWPGELFF

J: TRBJ1-5
D: .
size: many
V: TRBV5-8
DNA: TGTGCCAGCAGAGGGGAACGGGTGAATCAGCCCCAGCATTTT
CDR3: CASRGERVNQPQHF

J: TRBJ2-7
D: .
size: .
V: TRBV6-2/TRBV6-3
DNA: TGTACCAGCAGTGAGCGGCCAATGACCTACGAGCAGTACTTC
CDR3: CTSSERPMTYEQYF

J: TRBJ2-7
D: .
size: few
V: TRBV12-3/TRBV12-4
DNA: TGTGCCAGCAGATACATGATCGGGCTAGCGAGCTACGAGCAGTACTTC
CDR3: CASRYMIGLASYEQYF

J: TRBJ2-7
D: TRBD2
size: .
V: TRBV20-1
DNA: TGCAGTGCCACGGGACTAGGGGGAGCCTACGAGCAGTACTTC
CDR3: CSATGLGGAYEQYF

J: TRBJ1-2
D: .
size: .
V: TRBV29-1
DNA: TGCAGCAGTTTACTCCCGGGAACTAACTATGGCTACACCTTC
CDR3: CSSLLPGTNYGYTF

J: TRBJ2-7
D: .
size: .
V: TRBV4-1
DNA: TGCGCCAGCAGCCAAGGTCGAGGGGTTGAGCAGTACTTC
CDR3: CASSQGRGVEQYF

J: TRBJ2-2
D: .
size: many
V: TRBV20-1
DNA: TGCAGTGCTAGAAATCCTGGGCTAGGTATCACCGGGGAGCTGTTTTTT
CDR3: CSARNPGLGITGELFF

J: TRBJ2-5
D: TRBD2
size: .
V: TRBV27
DNA: TGTGCCTGCAGTGCTTCTGGACTTAGCGGGGCCGAAGAGACCCAGTACTTC
CDR3: CACSASGLSGAEETQYF

J: TRBJ2-7
D: TRBD2
size: many
V: TRBV6-5
DNA: TGTGCCAGCAGTTACTCGCCAGCGGGACCCTCCTACGAGCAGTACTTC
CDR3: CASSYSPAGPSYEQYF

J: TRBJ2-5
D: TRBD2
size: once
V: TRBV29-1
DNA: TGCAGCGTTGAGGGACTAGCGGGAGGTGAGACCCAGTACTTC
CDR3: CSVEGLAGGETQYF

J: TRBJ1-1
D: TRBD1
size: .
V: TRBV9
DNA: TGCGCCAGCAGCCTGACAGGGACTGAAGCTTACTTT
CDR3: CASSLTGTEAYF

J: TRBJ1-5
D: .
size: few
V: TRBV6-2/TRBV6-3
DNA: TGTGCCAGCACCCAAGGGGGGCGAAATCAGCCCCAGCATTTT
CDR3: CASTQGGRNQPQHF

J: TRBJ2-7
D: .
size: many
V: TRBV7-9
DNA: TGTGCCAGCAGCCACTCACGACGTGGGGGGCCCTTATCCTACGAGCAGTACTTC
CDR3: CASSHSRRGGPLSYEQYF

J: TRBJ1-1
D: .
size: many
V: TRBV7-9
DNA: TGTGCCAGCACCCCTGCCTCGGGGGACTTGAACACTGAAGCTTTCTTT
CDR3: CASTPASGDLNTEAFF

J: TRBJ1-5
D: .
size: .
V: TRBV7-9
DNA: TGTGCCAGCAGCTTGGGATCAGGGGACGGTGGGAATCAGCCCCAGCATTTT
CDR3: CASSLGSGDGGNQPQHF